The next 29 T cell receptor beta chains were all read from a single sample in a study of T cell changes during pregnancy in multiple sclerosis. TCRdb's table, derived via immunoSEQ multiplex PCR, lists solely in-frame clones and lacks some. The sample records about 59,000 clones, roughly nine tenths being singletons. Sample: peripheral blood, taken in the third trimester of pregnancy. These receptor sequences come from a female donor in good health, enrolled as a control in a pregnancy study.

The chain employs TRBV7-6 and TRBJ1-4, with a tentative D call TRBD1 (5 bases). V was trimmed by 1 base and J by 5 bases, leaving 17 bases between them. Germline lookup yields CDR1 SGHVS and CDR2 FNYEAQ. The CDR3 covers 17 residues. For the CDR3, the DNA is TGTGCCAGCAGCTTAGACCCAACACAGGTGATAAATGAAAAACTGTTTTTT. It specifies CASSLDPTQVINEKLFF.

The chain couples TRBV7-9 to TRBJ1-3; D is ambiguous. The V end lost 3 bases, the J end lost 0 bases, and 12 bases lay between the germline ends. CDR1 is SEHNR and CDR2 is FQNEAQ in the germline V gene (reference sequence). The CDR3 runs 16 residues. DNA of the CDR3: TGTGCCAGCAGCTTCGGAGCTTTGAGCTCTGGAAACACCATATATTTT. Translating gives CASSFGALSSGNTIYF.

This rearrangement joins TRBV29-1 to TRBJ1-2; no reliable D call. The CDR3 totals 11 residues. Trimming cost V 5 bases and J 8 bases, with 12 bases left between them. The germline V gene has CDR1 SQVTM and CDR2 ANQGSEA. The CDR3 sequence is CSVRRDGGYTF. The CDR3 DNA follows: TGCAGCGTTCGCCGCGACGGGGGCTACACCTTC.

The chain has TRBV10-3 and TRBJ2-7; tentatively, D is TRBD1 (6 bases). This CDR3 is built from 14 residues. Germline V gene data show CDR1 as ENHRY and CDR2 as SYGVKD. V dropped 5 bases and J dropped 3 bases, with 14 bases sitting between them. The CDR3 sequence: CAISSSGQRYEQYF. The CDR3 bases are TGTGCCATCAGTTCCTCAGGACAGCGCTACGAGCAGTACTTC.

The J gene is TRBJ2-1, the V gene TRBV18; 12 bases agree with TRBD2. CDR3 size: 15 residues. V lost 1 base to trimming and J lost 6 bases; unmatched junction nucleotides: 1. Looked up from germline, CDR1 is KGHSH and CDR2 is LQKENI. The CDR3 DNA reads as TGTGCCAGCTCACCACAGACTAGCGGGAGCAATGAGCAGTTCTTC. It codes for CASSPQTSGSNEQFF.

This clone appeared once. CDR3 sequence: CASAGRHSGNTIYF. In DNA form, the CDR3 reads TGTGCCAGCGCGGGACGGCACTCTGGAAACACCATATATTTT. The V and J genes are TRBV13 and TRBJ1-3; possible D gene TRBD1, 5 bases. Trimming took off 8 bases at V and 0 bases at J, with 11 bases between the two ends. The CDR3 totals 14 residues. Germline-derived CDR1 and CDR2 are PRHDT and FYEKMQ (reference sequence).

This chain uses TRBV7-9 with TRBJ1-1; TRBD1 matches 9 bases. The CDR3 is made up of 15 amino acids. Germline values: CDR1 SEHNR, CDR2 FQNEAQ (reference sequence). The ends lost 4 bases at V and 1 base at J; junction bases unmatched: 4. The CDR3, as DNA: TGTGCCAGCAGCTCACAGGGGGCGGGGAACACTGAAGCTTTCTTT. It codes for CASSSQGAGNTEAFF.

CDR3 in amino acids: CASSLQGTDTQYF. CDR3 in DNA: TGCGCCAGCAGCCTACAGGGGACAGATACGCAGTATTTT. The rearrangement links TRBV5-1 to TRBJ2-3, with TRBD1 matching over 7 bases. CDR3 size: 13 residues. Per the germline V gene, CDR1 is SGHRS and CDR2 is YFSETQ. V gave up 4 bases and J gave up 3 bases; unmatched junction bases: 2. The full variable domain, with the rest looked up from reference TRBV5-1 and TRBJ2-3, is KAGVTQTPRYLIKTRGQQVTLSCSPISGHRSVSWYQQTPGQGLQFLFEYFSETQRNKGNFPGRFSGRQFSNSRSEMNVSTLELGDSALYLCASSLQGTDTQYFGPGTRLTVL.

The chain joins TRBV12-5 to TRBJ2-1, with a weak D call TRBD1 (5 bases). The CDR3 totals 14 residues. Germline-derived CDR1 and CDR2 are LGHNT and FRNRAP. The V gene lost 4 bases and the J gene lost 2 bases, with 9 bases spanning the gap. This CDR3 is CASGSGSTYNEQFF. In DNA, the CDR3 is TGTGCTAGTGGTTCAGGGTCCACCTACAATGAGCAGTTCTTC.

This clone appeared a single time. The V call is TRBV2, the J call TRBJ2-5; 12 bases line up with TRBD2. V shed 6 bases, J shed 1 base, and the junction held 3 bases outside the gene matches. The CDR3 is made up of 15 amino acids. CDR1 SNHLY and CDR2 FYNNEI come from the germline V gene. The CDR3 loop is CASRGTSGSQETQYF. The CDR3 bases are TGTGCCAGCAGGGGGACTAGCGGGTCCCAAGAGACCCAGTACTTC. Filled out from reference TRBV2 and TRBJ2-5, the complete variable domain reads EPEVTQTPSHQVTQMGQEVILRCVPISNHLYFYWYRQILGQKVEFLVSFYNNEISEKSEIFDDQFSVERPDGSNFTLKIRSTKLEDSAMYFCASRGTSGSQETQYFGPGTRLLVL.

V and J are TRBV5-6 and TRBJ2-2; 9 bases fit TRBD1. The CDR3 has 15 residues. Germline lookup yields CDR1 SGHDT and CDR2 YYEEEE. Losses at the gene ends were 5 bases for V and 5 bases for J; bases not matched to a gene: 7. The CDR3 sequence: CASREQGARTGELFF. The CDR3 DNA sequence: TGTGCCAGCAGAGAACAGGGGGCAAGGACCGGGGAGCTGTTTTTT.

This chain links TRBV5-4 with TRBJ2-3; 10 bases fit TRBD2. J lost 7 bases, V lost 4 bases, and 6 bases had no gene match. This CDR3 comprises 14 residues. Germline CDR1 reads SGHNT; CDR2 reads YYREEE (reference sequence). CDR3 sequence: CASSQAGGINTQYF. CDR3 in DNA: TGTGCCAGCAGCCAAGCGGGAGGGATAAATACGCAGTATTTT.

The V and J genes are TRBV6-6 and TRBJ2-5, with D perhaps TRBD2 (5 bases). Trimming shortened V by 2 bases and J by 1 base, and 8 bases separated the two germline ends. The CDR3 sequence is 14 residues long. Per germline, CDR1 MNHNY and CDR2 SVGAGI (reference sequence). CDR3 residues: CASSYGLAQETQYF. CDR3 DNA sequence: TGTGCCAGCAGTTACGGGCTAGCCCAAGAGACCCAGTACTTC.

This rearrangement joins TRBV4-2 to TRBJ2-1; 10 nucleotides agree with TRBD1. The length of the CDR3 is 16 residues. V shed 2 bases and J 4 bases; nucleotides not matched to a gene: 5. Germline assignment: CDR1 LGHNA and CDR2 YNFKEQ. The CDR3 DNA is TGTGCCAGCAGCCAACCGGACAGGGGGGGGTACAATGAGCAGTTCTTC. Translation: CASSQPDRGGYNEQFF.

CDR3 in amino acids: CASSPPDSSIPYGYTF. The CDR3 DNA sequence: TGTGCCAGCTCACCACCGGACAGCTCTATTCCCTATGGCTACACCTTC. The genes are TRBV18 and TRBJ1-2, with a tentative D call TRBD1 (6 bases). Per germline, CDR1 KGHSH and CDR2 LQKENI. There are 16 residues in the CDR3. V lost 0 bases and J lost 4, with 15 bases in between.

The rearrangement joins TRBV7-9 to TRBJ2-1; D might be TRBD2 (6 bases). The CDR3 consists of 12 residues. The germline gives CDR1 SEHNR, CDR2 FQNEAQ (reference sequence). V was shortened by 5 bases and J by 8 bases, with 10 bases between the two germline ends. CDR3 nucleotide sequence: TGTGCCAGCAGCCGTCGGGACTATGAGCAGTTCTTC. It translates to CASSRRDYEQFF.

The chain links TRBV4-1 to TRBJ2-7, with a possible D match to TRBD2 (6 bases). This CDR3 has 18 residues. V lost 10 bases, J lost 0 bases, and 28 bases lay in between. Germline V gene data show CDR1 as MGHRA and CDR2 as YSYEKL. The CDR3 is CATSLREGIASSSYEQYF. The CDR3 nucleotides are TGCGCCACCTCCCTGCGGGAAGGGATAGCGTCCAGCTCCTACGAGCAGTACTTC.

V is TRBV5-4 and J is TRBJ2-7; 7 positions agree with TRBD2. Looked up from germline, CDR1 is SGHNT and CDR2 is YYREEE (reference sequence). The CDR3 is made up of 15 amino acids. V was pared by 4 bases and J by 3 bases, with 10 bases of the junction left unmatched. The CDR3 spells CASSPPGLKVYEQYF. Here the CDR3 DNA reads TGTGCCAGCAGCCCACCGGGACTAAAGGTCTACGAGCAGTACTTC.

This chain uses TRBV5-6 with TRBJ2-3; 7 nucleotides agree with TRBD1. The CDR3 runs 14 residues. The V segment lost 5 bases and the J segment 3 bases; nucleotides outside the gene matches: 6. Germline assignment: CDR1 SGHDT and CDR2 YYEEEE. The chain's CDR3 is CASSKTRGTDTQYF. CDR3 sequence (DNA): TGTGCCAGCAGTAAAACCAGGGGGACAGATACGCAGTATTTT.

The chain carries TRBV19 and TRBJ1-3, with no clear D. The CDR3 has 16 residues. Looked up from germline, CDR1 is LNHDA and CDR2 is SQIVND (reference sequence). V lost 6 bases and J 4 bases, leaving 19 bases between the germline ends. Here the CDR3 DNA reads TGTGCCAGTAGCGAGAGGCCCTCGGCTAGGGGAAACACCATATATTTT. It is translated as CASSERPSARGNTIYF.

This chain joins TRBV6-1 and TRBJ2-1; 8 bases match TRBD2. This CDR3 has 16 residues. Germline trimming cut 4 bases from V and 9 bases from J; bases unmatched to any gene: 14. Germline assignment: CDR1 MNHNS and CDR2 SASEGT. The CDR3 region is CASSVSSSGGPGEQFF. As DNA, the CDR3 is TGTGCCAGCAGTGTCTCAAGTTCGGGGGGGCCAGGTGAGCAGTTCTTC.

The genes are TRBV6-1 and TRBJ1-2; D call uncertain. Germline CDR1 is MNHNS and CDR2 is SASEGT. V shed 3 bases and J shed 4 bases, with 12 bases lying between them. The CDR3 is made up of 14 amino acids. In DNA, the CDR3 is TGTGCCAGCAGTGATCCACATGGGAGCTATGGCTACACCTTC. It specifies CASSDPHGSYGYTF.

CDR3 bases: TGTGCCAGCAGTGTCAGGGAAGGGACTGAAGCTTTCTTT. This encodes CASSVREGTEAFF. This sequence joins TRBV6-1 and TRBJ1-1, with D perhaps TRBD1 (5 bases). Germline CDR1 and CDR2: MNHNS and SASEGT. The germline V and J ends were trimmed by 4 bases and 5 bases, with 11 bases remaining between them. This CDR3 has 13 amino acids.

The chain carries TRBV19 and TRBJ1-4, with TRBD1 as a possible D gene (5 bases). Germline assignment: CDR1 LNHDA and CDR2 SQIVND (reference sequence). V was trimmed by 4 bases and J by 7 bases, leaving 13 bases between them. The CDR3 is 14 amino acids. DNA for the CDR3: TGTGCCAGTAGTAAGGCCGGGGGGATTGAAAAACTGTTTTTT. This gives the protein CASSKAGGIEKLFF. The variable domain in full, with the rest retrieved from reference TRBV19 and TRBJ1-4, is DGGITQSPKYLFRKEGQNVTLSCEQNLNHDAMYWYRQDPGQGLRLIYYSQIVNDFQKGDIAEGYSVSREKKESFPLTVTSAQKNPTAFYLCASSKAGGIEKLFFGSGTQLSVL.

The J gene is TRBJ1-1, the V gene TRBV6-5, with 7 positions matching TRBD1. V was clipped by 0 bases and J by 3 bases; unmatched bases: 4. Per the germline V gene, CDR1 is MNHEY and CDR2 is SVGAGI. The length of the CDR3 is 15 residues. Here the CDR3 reads CASSYSDRADTEAFF. CDR3 sequence (DNA): TGTGCCAGCAGTTACTCCGACAGGGCGGACACTGAAGCTTTCTTT.

The chain employs TRBV11-3 and TRBJ1-5; 11 positions match TRBD1. This CDR3 has 17 residues. Germline-derived CDR1 and CDR2 are SGHNT and YENEEA. V dropped 5 bases and J dropped 0; count of bases not matched to a gene: 6. CDR3 sequence reads: CASSLGQGAYSNQPQHF. The DNA for the CDR3 is TGTGCCAGCAGCCTCGGACAGGGGGCGTATAGCAATCAGCCCCAGCATTTT.

V is TRBV30 and J is TRBJ1-6; possibly TRBD1 for D (6 bases). The V gene's germline CDR1 is GTSNPN and CDR2 SVGIG (reference sequence). V lost 2 bases and J lost 5, with 22 bases in between. The CDR3 has 18 residues. The CDR3 sequence: CAWSTTYTGSPNNSPLHF. As DNA, the CDR3 is TGTGCCTGGAGTACCACATATACAGGGAGCCCTAATAATTCACCCCTCCACTTT.

The chain combines TRBV9 with TRBJ2-1; TRBD2 is a possible D gene (6 bases). The germline gives CDR1 SGDLS, CDR2 YYNGEE. The V and J ends lost 4 bases and 3 bases respectively, with 17 bases between them. The CDR3 consists of 16 residues. CDR3 sequence reads: CASSPRLGSGYNEQFF. CDR3 nucleotide sequence: TGTGCCAGCAGCCCCCGACTAGGGTCGGGCTACAATGAGCAGTTCTTC. Looking up the rest from reference TRBV9 and TRBJ2-1 gives the full variable domain: DSGVTQTPKHLITATGQRVTLRCSPRSGDLSVYWYQQSLDQGLQFLIQYYNGEERAKGNILERFSAQQFPDLHSELNLSSLELGDSALYFCASSPRLGSGYNEQFFGPGTRLTVL.

The V gene is TRBV14, the J gene TRBJ1-1; 7 bases are a match to TRBD1. The V gene's germline CDR1 is SGHDN and CDR2 FVKESK. V lost 6 bases to trimming and J lost 1 base; unmatched junction nucleotides: 14. The CDR3 spans 17 residues. The CDR3 DNA reads TGTGCCAGCAGGCCTTACAGGGGTAGAAACTCGAACACTGAAGCTTTCTTT. Residues: CASRPYRGRNSNTEAFF.